This T cell receptor (beta chain) originates from a study of breast tumors, draining lymph nodes, adjacent tissues. This clonotype was found many times. The target antigen is unknown. Study conclusions and caveats: Data fit most tumor T cells coming from lymph node, expanding in tumor. Compared with basal-like, luminal-like tumors shared significantly more repertoire with nontumor tissue.

Breast cancer patients provided tissue from their axillary draining lymph nodes. Each CDR3 protein gets one entry after TCRdb re-called the multiplex PCR reads with MiXCR. Of 150,000 to 200,000 distinct CDR3 sequences detected, about 30% appear once; the ten largest clones hold about 3.7%. V lost 1 base to trimming and J lost 7 bases, with 8 bases between them. CDR3 size: 13 residues. Per the germline V gene, CDR1 is SGHTA and CDR2 is FQGNSA. Sequencing was carried out using axillary lymph node tissue. The rearrangement links TRBV7-2 to TRBJ1-5, with unresolved D. The receptor was isolated from a female donor with breast cancer. Some clones in this sample may be carry-over from other donors' samples. The CDR3 DNA is TGTGCCAGCAGCTTAGACCGGGAACAGCCCCAGCATTTT. The encoded protein is CASSLDREQPQHF.